The 15 T cell receptor beta chains below were found in one sample sequenced in a study of graft-versus-host responses after intestinal transplantation. TCRdb keeps only in-frame clones here, not all; method: immunoSEQ multiplex PCR. The data hold about 110,000 clones, with 85% to 95% observed a single time. Their recognized antigens are unknown. The starting material was unstimulated CD8+ T cells sorted from spleen or lymph node cells, obtained before transplant. The receptors stem from a human donor who was the organ donor for an intestinal transplant.

The chain combines TRBV27 with TRBJ2-1; the match to TRBD2 covers 8 bases. Trimming at V came to 2 bases and at J to 5 bases, leaving 5 bases not matched to a gene. Germline CDR1 is MNHEY and CDR2 is SMNVEV (reference sequence). CDR3 size: 15 residues. The CDR3 DNA follows: TGTGCCAGCAGTTTAAGGGCGGGAGGCCACAATGAGCAGTTCTTC. This gives the protein CASSLRAGGHNEQFF.

This clone was recorded only once. CDR3 nucleotide sequence: TGTGCCAGCAGCACTAGGGGCTCCTACAATGAGCAGTTCTTC. This encodes CASSTRGSYNEQFF. The J gene is TRBJ2-1, the V gene TRBV6-5, with D perhaps matching TRBD1 or TRBD2 (5 bases each). Trimming took off 6 bases at V and 0 bases at J, with 9 bases between the two ends. Germline V gene lookup returns CDR1 MNHEY and CDR2 SVGAGI. The CDR3 consists of 14 residues.

V is TRBV1 and J is TRBJ2-5. TRBV1 is assigned pseudogene status. CDR3 length equals 16 residues. The CDR3 DNA reads as TGCACCAGCAGCCAAGTTTGCCCGGAACTCCAAGAGACCCAGTACTTC. Its protein is CTSSQVCPELQETQYF.

The rearrangement joins TRBV19 to TRBJ2-1; D is ambiguous. There are 13 residues in the CDR3. Germline CDR1 reads LNHDA; CDR2 reads SQIVND (reference sequence). V was trimmed by 6 bases and J by 6 bases, leaving 12 bases between them. CDR3 protein: CASSPIFGNEQFF. The CDR3 coding sequence is TGTGCCAGTAGCCCTATTTTCGGCAATGAGCAGTTCTTC. The full variable domain, rest sourced from reference TRBV19 and TRBJ2-1, is DGGITQSPKYLFRKEGQNVTLSCEQNLNHDAMYWYRQDPGQGLRLIYYSQIVNDFQKGDIAEGYSVSREKKESFPLTVTSAQKNPTAFYLCASSPIFGNEQFFGPGTRLTVL.

This sequence joins TRBV12-5 and TRBJ1-1; no reliable D call. The germline V gene has CDR1 LGHNT and CDR2 FRNRAP. With 2 bases removed from V and 1 base from J, the gap between germline ends came to 5 bases. The CDR3 runs 13 residues. Written as DNA, the CDR3 is TGTGCTAGTGGTTTGAACAGGAACACTGAAGCTTTCTTT. Translation: CASGLNRNTEAFF.

This clone was detected once. V gene TRBV2 combines with J gene TRBJ2-7; D unclear. This CDR3 is 11 amino acids long. The germline CDR1 and CDR2 sequences are SNHLY and FYNNEI. V was clipped by 6 bases and J by 5 bases, with 8 bases between them. DNA for the CDR3: TGTGCCAGCAGCTATCTCAACGAGCAGTACTTC. Residues: CASSYLNEQYF.

CDR3 nucleotide sequence: TGCGCCAGCAGCCAAGGGACAGGGTCTCACACTGAAGCTTTCTTT. Translated: CASSQGTGSHTEAFF. V usage is TRBV4-3 and J usage is TRBJ1-1; 8 nucleotides match TRBD1. Trimming removed 1 base from V and 3 bases from J; junction bases left unmatched: 4. CDR1 is LGHNA and CDR2 is YSLEER in the germline V gene. The CDR3 is made up of 15 amino acids.

This rearrangement joins TRBV9 to TRBJ2-7; 12 bases line up with TRBD1. Trimming at V came to 4 bases and at J to 5 bases, leaving 1 base not matched to a gene. The germline gives CDR1 SGDLS, CDR2 YYNGEE. This CDR3 has 13 amino acids. This CDR3 is CASSRDRGHEQYF. CDR3 bases: TGTGCCAGCAGCCGGGACAGGGGGCACGAGCAGTACTTC.

This clone was counted a single time. The V call is TRBV20-1, the J call TRBJ1-5, with D possibly matching TRBD1 (5 bases). The V and J ends lost 5 bases and 7 bases respectively, with 9 bases between them. CDR1 is DFQATT and CDR2 is SNEGSKA in the germline V gene (reference sequence). This CDR3 region has 11 residues. The CDR3 DNA follows: TGCAGTGCTGGGGGTGGACAGCCCCAGCATTTT. Protein sequence: CSAGGGQPQHF.

This chain uses TRBV28 with TRBJ1-2, with 9 nucleotides matching TRBD1. CDR3 length equals 13 residues. Looked up from germline, CDR1 is MDHEN and CDR2 is SYDVKM. V lost 3 bases, J lost 8 bases, and 4 bases stayed unmatched. CDR3 loop: CASSLDRGYGYTF. DNA for the CDR3: TGTGCCAGCAGTTTGGACAGGGGATACGGCTACACCTTC.

V and J are TRBV7-8 and TRBJ2-1; D is possibly TRBD1 or TRBD2 (7 bases each). Per germline, CDR1 SGHVS and CDR2 FQNEAQ. The germline V and J ends were trimmed by 4 bases and 7 bases, with 14 bases remaining between them. There are 14 residues in the CDR3. The CDR3 loop reads CASSSRGGWNEQFF. The CDR3 region has the DNA TGTGCCAGCAGCTCCAGGGGGGGTTGGAATGAGCAGTTCTTC.

This clone was seen once. The DNA of the CDR3 is TGTGCCAGCAGCTTGGACAGGGGTTCATACATTCAGTACTTC. Its protein product is CASSLDRGSYIQYF. The chain is built from TRBV5-8 and TRBJ2-4, with TRBD1 matching over 7 bases. The CDR3 runs to 14 residues. Germline loops: CDR1 SGHTS, CDR2 YDEGEE. J was trimmed by 8 bases and V by 0 bases; bases with no gene match: 5.

This sequence joins TRBV4-3 and TRBJ2-7; D unclear. Trimming took 0 bases from V and 1 from J, leaving 13 bases between them. Germline loops: CDR1 LGHNA, CDR2 YSLEER. This CDR3 has 16 amino acids. The CDR3 spells CASSQDLLESSYEQYF. The CDR3 region has the DNA TGCGCCAGCAGCCAAGATCTATTAGAGAGTTCCTACGAGCAGTACTTC.

This clone has only a few counts. The chain is built from TRBV6-5 and TRBJ2-7; D not certain. The CDR3 is 14 residues long. V lost 6 bases to trimming and J lost 6 bases, with 18 bases between them. Germline CDR1 and CDR2: MNHEY and SVGAGI. In DNA form, the CDR3 reads TGTGCCAGCAGCGCTGGGTCACCGGCTAGCGAGCAGTACTTC. Its translation: CASSAGSPASEQYF.

This clone has a single count. The chain joins TRBV27 to TRBJ2-7; 16 nucleotides line up with TRBD2. Germline CDR1 MNHEY, CDR2 SMNVEV (reference sequence). CDR3 length: 15 residues. The trim removed 6 bases at V and 3 bases at J, leaving 2 bases unmatched. This CDR3 reads CASRGTSGRGYEQYF. The DNA for the CDR3 is TGTGCCAGCAGGGGGACTAGCGGGAGGGGCTACGAGCAGTACTTC.